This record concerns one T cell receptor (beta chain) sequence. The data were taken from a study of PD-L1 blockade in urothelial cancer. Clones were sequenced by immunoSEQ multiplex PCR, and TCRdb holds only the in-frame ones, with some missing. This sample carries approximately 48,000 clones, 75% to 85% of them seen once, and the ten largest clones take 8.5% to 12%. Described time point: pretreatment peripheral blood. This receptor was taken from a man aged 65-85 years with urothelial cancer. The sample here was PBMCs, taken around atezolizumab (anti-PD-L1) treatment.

CDR3 amino acids: CASSSVGSGRNTGELFF. The DNA for the CDR3 is TGTGCCAGCAGCTCCGTCGGTAGCGGGAGAAACACCGGGGAGCTGTTTTTT. J is TRBJ2-2 and V is TRBV7-6; TRBD2 matches 9 bases. The germline V gene has CDR1 SGHVS and CDR2 FNYEAQ. Trimming at V came to 4 bases and at J to 2 bases, leaving 8 bases not matched to a gene. The CDR3 totals 17 residues.